This TCR beta chain was obtained from a study of Ad26.COV2.S vaccination and SARS-CoV-2 variants. For the study at large: Participants got Ad26.COV2.S intramuscularly, once or twice 56 days apart.

Some clones are missing from TCRdb's copy, which holds only in-frame ones; the method was immunoSEQ multiplex PCR. The sample records about 680,000 clones, around 89% being singletons. Findings of the study overall: Substantial breadth was reported for post-vaccination spike-specific CD8+ and CD4+ T cells. Measurements of TCR breadth and depth may have given underestimates of the total T cell responses. It was vaccine recipients, not placebo recipients, who had the higher spike-specific TCR breadth.

Indicated treatment: 15 to 20 received Ad26.COV2.S at low or high dose, single or two shots; about 5 received placebo; per-sample allocation not given. Sample collection was performed on day 63 after the first vaccine or placebo injection. Between the trimmed V and J ends, which lost 6 bases and 10 bases, there was a span of 16 bases. Germline V gene lookup returns CDR1 KGHSH and CDR2 LQKENI. The CDR3 covers 14 residues. This clone has a handful of counts. Its specificity is not known. The chain carries TRBV18 and TRBJ1-6; possibly TRBD1 for D (5 bases). The clonotype was recovered from a person aged 18-65 years who received the Ad26.COV2.S COVID-19 vaccine or a placebo. The material sequenced was peripheral blood, taken in a trial of Ad26.COV2.S vaccine versus placebo. The CDR3 region has the DNA TGTGCCAGCTCCCAGGGAGGGGAGTACTCACCCCTCCACTTT. Its protein is CASSQGGEYSPLHF.